This T cell receptor (beta chain) was observed in a study of identical twins. TCRdb called the 5' RACE reads again in MiXCR, with one record for every CDR3 protein. Of some 210,000 distinct CDR3 sequences detected, 15% to 20% appear once; the ten largest clones hold 35% to 45%. These data also formed part of another study, on T cells expressing NK-cell markers.

This sequence originates from a woman younger than 35 in good health. The sequencing sample was made of CD8+ T cells sorted from blood.

CDR3 residues: CAISKSGQSVQETQYF. In nucleotides, the CDR3 is TGTGCCATCAGTAAATCGGGACAGAGTGTTCAAGAGACCCAGTACTTC. J is TRBJ2-5 and V is TRBV10-3; 7 bases line up with TRBD1. CDR1 ENHRY and CDR2 SYGVKD come from the germline V gene. Trimming cost V 5 bases and J 2 bases; bases outside gene matches: 11. This CDR3 has 16 residues.